Detailed here is one TCR beta chain. Its antigen is not known. These data originate in a study of cytomegalovirus exposure and HLA in healthy donors. Broader study findings: In a later analysis, first-cohort TCR clusters were found to tend to co-occur in the roughly 120 validation repertoires.

Using immunoSEQ multiplex PCR, the repertoire was profiled, and TCRdb retains in-frame clones only, with some absent. The sample includes 100,000 or so clones, approximately 94% of them seen just once. This CDR3 comprises 15 residues. Trimming cost V 4 bases and J 2 bases, with 15 bases left between them. Germline V gene data show CDR1 as MNHNS and CDR2 as SASEGT. The rearrangement links TRBV6-1 to TRBJ2-7, with D tentatively TRBD1 (7 bases). The sequence derives from a woman between 18 and 29 years old in good health and CMV-seronegative. The specimen was PBMCs. CDR3 protein: CASSGQGGPTYEQYF. As DNA, the CDR3 is TGTGCCAGCAGTGGTCAGGGGGGTCCGACCTACGAGCAGTACTTC.